This T cell receptor beta chain was sequenced in a study of blood T cell repertoires in COVID-19 (dated by TCRdb to about 2020). Describing the broader study: The collaborator samples originated in the United States, Italy and Spain and spanned the acute and convalescent phases of COVID-19. The material from the prospective study consisted of cDNA or gDNA derived from T cells, B-cell-depleted T cells, or PBMCs. The dataset comprised deeply sampled blood TCRbeta repertoires from subjects exposed to, actively infected with, or recovered from COVID-19. The repertoires were made available in a free public database intended to serve as a resource for research on the immune response to SARS-CoV-2. The samples were drawn from two sources: the first 160 participants of the ongoing ImmuneRACE study, and 1,000 to 1,500 subjects contributed by 6 global collaborators. The sample metadata nearly always contained a de-identified subject ID, COVID-19 status, age in years and sex. Where available, HLA class I and class II types were taken from metadata supplied by the sample provider and were not determined by assay-based typing.

Study-level results and caveats: Clinical and demographic metadata were provided uncurated, with the amount varying by source and participant.

Note on this clone: This clone's antigen is unknown. One base away there is no much larger clone; base qualities are not given.

Counted from cysteine to phenylalanine, this CDR3 has 14 amino acids. CDR3 DNA is the only sequence kept; it has 42 bases, read in frame from the first base. Cut back by 3 bases and 0 bases, the V and J ends lie 9 bases apart. From a lookup of the germline V gene (reference sequence), CDR1 and CDR2 are LNHDA and SQIVND. Participants in the prospective study were aged roughly 18 to 100 years, lived in 20 to 25 United States geographic areas, and enrolled through a virtual design. In the prospective study, participants were assigned to cohorts based on the clinical history participants reported in a screening survey and a study questionnaire. In the prospective study, mobile phlebotomists collected whole blood, serum and a nasopharyngeal or oropharyngeal swab from each participant. Additional blood draws and questionnaires over an approximately 2-month period could optionally be provided by prospective study participants. Blood samples from the prospective study were shipped frozen or at room temperature prior to DNA extraction.

The immunoSEQ Assay, a bias-controlled multiplex PCR, was used to amplify TCRbeta CDR3 regions from genomic DNA. The paper's data handling went like this. The number of nucleated cells in each sample was estimated from the amplification of reference gene primers within the assay. Sequence reads were collapsed and filtered to measure the absolute abundance of every unique TCRbeta CDR3 rearrangement. For each sample, productive Simpson clonality was calculated as the square root of Simpson's diversity index over productive rearrangements. TCRdb's version of the immuneACCESS table is confined to in-frame rearrangements and falls short of the full clone set. An unresolved V gene accounts for under half of the shortfall where checked; the remainder is of unknown origin. D and trimming were read from the DNA, whereas the V and J calls and clone size are those reported in that table. The sample table contains 200,000 to 250,000 clones; only one count was recorded for 85% to 90% of them. The ten biggest clones cover roughly 14% of the sample.

The receptor was isolated from a woman in her forties or fifties with acute COVID-19. Sequenced: PBMCs or T cells enriched from blood (not recorded which). The rearrangement combines TRBV19 with TRBJ2-7; matching of 5 bases hints at TRBD1 as the D gene. The base sequence is TGTGCCAGTAGTATCAGGACATACTCCTACGAGCAGTACTTC. This codes for CASSIRTYSYEQYF.